These 22 T cell receptor beta chains came from one sample sequenced in a study of CD8 T cells in Susac syndrome (dated by TCRdb to between 2018 and 2021). Library prep was done by the immunoSEQ multiplex PCR assay. RNA was extracted using the RNeasy kit, and roughly 0.5 to 1 microgram was reverse transcribed with random hexamers. The public reads were reprocessed in TCRdb via fastp at Q25 and MiXCR, keeping in-frame beta chains. Identical CDR3 protein sequences are pooled into one entry, listed with their most common genes and DNA. The sample data list over 120,000 distinct CDR3 sequences, and 85% to 95% of these were observed just once. The top ten clones comprise 0.14% of the sample. Sample: CD4+ T cells from PBMCs. The receptors come from a human donor with Susac syndrome.

The gene calls are TRBV30 and TRBJ1-2; D unresolved. V lost 0 bases to trimming and J lost 0 bases, with 2 bases between them. This CDR3 has 12 amino acids. CDR1 GTSNPN and CDR2 SVGIG come from the germline V gene (reference sequence). Written as DNA, the CDR3 is TGTGCCTGGAGTGTTGCTAACTATGGCTACACCTTC. Residues: CAWSVANYGYTF.

The chain carries TRBV11-2 and TRBJ2-7, with TRBD1 matching 9 bases. The germline V gene has CDR1 SGHAT and CDR2 FQNNGV. The CDR3 loop spans 15 amino acids. J gave up 2 bases and V 4 bases, and 6 bases lay outside the gene matches. The CDR3 loop reads CASSSDRGFAYEQYF. CDR3 DNA: TGTGCCAGCAGCTCGGACAGGGGATTCGCCTACGAGCAGTACTTC.

The chain carries TRBV30 and TRBJ1-6; D is uncertain. The length of the CDR3 is 11 residues. The V end lost 3 bases, the J end lost 11 bases, and 8 bases lay between the germline ends. Per germline, CDR1 GTSNPN and CDR2 SVGIG (reference sequence). The DNA for the CDR3 is TGTGCCTGGAGCATTGGGGCACCCCTCCACTTT. This sequence encodes CAWSIGAPLHF.

This clonotype was seen only once. V usage is TRBV13 and J usage is TRBJ2-1; D is ambiguous. V lost 2 bases to trimming and J lost 3 bases, with 2 bases between them. This CDR3 has 12 amino acids. CDR1 and CDR2 from the germline V gene are PRHDT and FYEKMQ (reference sequence). CDR3 nucleotide sequence: TGTGCCAGCAGCTTAAACTACAATGAGCAGTTCTTC. Protein: CASSLNYNEQFF.

CDR3 protein: CAWSVLLGGDGYTF. The CDR3 region has the DNA TGTGCCTGGAGTGTACTTCTGGGGGGCGATGGCTACACCTTC. This chain links TRBV30 with TRBJ1-2; weak D call: TRBD1 (6 bases). Germline loops: CDR1 GTSNPN, CDR2 SVGIG (reference sequence). V was pared by 0 bases and J by 6 bases, with 14 bases between. The CDR3 loop spans 14 amino acids. The full variable domain, rest sourced from reference TRBV30 and TRBJ1-2, is SQTIHQWPATLVQPVGSPLSLECTVEGTSNPNLYWYRQAAGRGLQLLFYSVGIGQISSEVPQNLSASRPQDRQFILSSKKLLLSDSGFYLCAWSVLLGGDGYTFGSGTRLTVV.

V is TRBV30 and J is TRBJ1-4; the match to TRBD1 covers 7 bases. The CDR3 is 15 amino acids. CDR1 and CDR2 from the germline V gene are GTSNPN and SVGIG (reference sequence). V was pared by 5 bases and J by 4 bases, with 10 bases of the junction left unmatched. CDR3 region: CAWRQGGFNNEKLFF. The CDR3, as DNA: TGTGCCTGGCGTCAGGGGGGCTTCAATAATGAAAAACTGTTTTTT.

The table lists this clonotype with a few counts. The J gene is TRBJ2-3, the V gene TRBV20-1; D perhaps matches TRBD1 (5 bases). This CDR3 is 12 amino acids long. The germline V gene has CDR1 DFQATT and CDR2 SNEGSKA (reference sequence). V lost 2 bases, J lost 4 bases, and 7 bases lay in between. The CDR3 loop is CSARQGADTQYF. The DNA of the CDR3 is TGCAGTGCTAGACAGGGCGCAGATACGCAGTATTTT.

The rearrangement links TRBV7-3 to TRBJ1-6; D call uncertain. V gave up 5 bases and J gave up 13 bases, with 12 bases separating them. Germline V lookup: CDR1 SGHTA, CDR2 FQGTGA. The CDR3 spans 12 residues. The CDR3 region is CASSASLFPLHF. For the CDR3, the DNA is TGTGCCAGCAGCGCCTCACTTTTCCCCCTCCACTTT.

This clonotype has only one observation. The chain carries TRBV5-1 and TRBJ2-7, with 9 bases lining up with TRBD2. Per the germline V gene, CDR1 is SGHRS and CDR2 is YFSETQ. V lost 5 bases, J lost 6 bases, and 6 bases stayed unmatched. The CDR3 extends over 13 amino acids. CDR3 loop: CASSRAGGLEQYF. CDR3 DNA: TGCGCCAGCAGTAGAGCGGGAGGTCTCGAGCAGTACTTC.

V is TRBV4-1 and J is TRBJ2-6; D remains ambiguous. The CDR3 is 13 amino acids. V was pared by 8 bases and J by 4 bases, with 9 bases between. Germline loops: CDR1 MGHRA, CDR2 YSYEKL. CDR3 loop: CASGRAGANVLTF. In DNA form, the CDR3 reads TGCGCCAGCGGACGGGCCGGGGCCAACGTCCTGACTTTC.

The V gene is TRBV6-2 or TRBV6-3, the J gene TRBJ2-1, with 8 positions matching TRBD2. V shed 5 bases, J shed 0 bases, and the junction held 3 bases outside the gene matches. The CDR3 has 15 residues. Per the germline V gene, CDR1 is MNHEY and CDR2 is SVGEGT. The CDR3 DNA sequence: TGTGCCAGCAGTAAGCGGGAGAGCTCCTACAATGAGCAGTTCTTC. Amino acids: CASSKRESSYNEQFF.

The chain recombines TRBV20-1 with TRBJ2-1; D perhaps matches TRBD2 (5 bases). Germline lookup yields CDR1 DFQATT and CDR2 SNEGSKA (reference sequence). This CDR3 has 16 amino acids. V dropped 6 bases and J dropped 0 bases, with 18 bases sitting between them. The CDR3 nucleotides are TGCAGTGCGATAGCCCAGCGGCCTAGCTCCTACAATGAGCAGTTCTTC. Its translation is CSAIAQRPSSYNEQFF.

V gene TRBV4-1 combines with J gene TRBJ2-1, with a possible D match to TRBD1 (6 bases). The germline gives CDR1 MGHRA, CDR2 YSYEKL. The V end lost 3 bases, the J end lost 8 bases, and 20 bases lay between the germline ends. There are 16 residues in the CDR3. The CDR3 sequence is CASSQQGILSLHEQFF. DNA for the CDR3: TGCGCCAGCAGCCAGCAGGGGATATTGAGCCTCCATGAGCAGTTCTTC.

This rearrangement joins TRBV7-9 to TRBJ1-4; a weak D match, TRBD1 (5 bases). The CDR3 runs 16 residues. Trimming removed 3 bases from V and 5 bases from J, with 16 bases in between. CDR1 SEHNR and CDR2 FQNEAQ come from the germline V gene (reference sequence). The CDR3 here is CASSLSAGTGNEKLFF. CDR3 coding DNA: TGTGCCAGCAGCTTGTCCGCCGGGACGGGCAATGAAAAACTGTTTTTT.

The chain carries TRBV3-1 and TRBJ2-1; D is unresolved. CDR1 is LGHDT and CDR2 is YNNKEL in the germline V gene (reference sequence). The CDR3 is made up of 14 amino acids. The V end was cut by 2 bases, the J end by 5 bases, with 10 bases between. CDR3 protein: CASSQHGSNNEQFF. The CDR3 DNA reads TGTGCCAGCAGCCAACACGGCTCGAACAATGAGCAGTTCTTC.

This clonotype is a singleton in its sample. The chain recombines TRBV4-1 with TRBJ2-7, with D tentatively TRBD2 (5 bases). V gave up 4 bases and J gave up 0 bases, with 13 bases separating them. The germline gives CDR1 MGHRA, CDR2 YSYEKL. There are 15 residues in the CDR3. As DNA, the CDR3 is TGCGCCAGCAGCCGGATAGCGTCCGACTCCTACGAGCAGTACTTC. Translation gives CASSRIASDSYEQYF.

The DNA of the CDR3 is TGCGCCAGCAGCCAAGGAGGACTAACCACTGGAGAGACCCAGTACTTC. Translated: CASSQGGLTTGETQYF. The chain joins TRBV4-3 to TRBJ2-5, with D maybe TRBD2 (6 bases). The CDR3 is made up of 16 amino acids. V lost 1 base and J 4 bases, leaving 16 bases between the germline ends. Germline-derived CDR1 and CDR2 are LGHNA and YSLEER.

The rearrangement links TRBV3-1 to TRBJ1-2; no clear D. This CDR3 spans 13 amino acids. Trimming pared 7 bases from V and 2 bases from J, leaving 11 bases between. Looked up from germline, CDR1 is LGHDT and CDR2 is YNNKEL (reference sequence). CDR3 nucleotide sequence: TGTGCCAGCACCCTCGGAGGCAACTATGGCTACACCTTC. This translates into CASTLGGNYGYTF.

The chain employs TRBV20-1 and TRBJ1-3, with 7 bases that match TRBD1. Germline values: CDR1 DFQATT, CDR2 SNEGSKA (reference sequence). J gave up 0 bases and V 6 bases, and 11 bases lay outside the gene matches. The CDR3 loop spans 16 amino acids. For the CDR3, the DNA is TGCAGTGCCTTAAATCCGGGACAGAGCTCTGGAAACACCATATATTTT. Amino acids: CSALNPGQSSGNTIYF.

In its sample, this clonotype was seen once. This chain uses TRBV20-1 with TRBJ2-7, with a tentative D call TRBD1 (5 bases). CDR1 is DFQATT and CDR2 is SNEGSKA in the germline V gene (reference sequence). V was trimmed by 4 bases and J by 0 bases, leaving 10 bases between them. The CDR3 covers 13 residues. The CDR3 bases are TGCAGTGCTAATCCAGGGTTCTCCTACGAGCAGTACTTC. Amino acids: CSANPGFSYEQYF.

The chain combines TRBV7-9 with TRBJ1-1; D call uncertain. Trimming took off 5 bases at V and 2 bases at J, with 12 bases between the two ends. This CDR3 has 14 amino acids. Germline lookup yields CDR1 SEHNR and CDR2 FQNEAQ (reference sequence). In nucleotides, the CDR3 is TGTGCCAGCAGCCCCCAAACGATAAACACTGAAGCTTTCTTT. It codes for CASSPQTINTEAFF.

The gene calls are TRBV20-1 and TRBJ1-2, with 7 positions matching TRBD1. The CDR3 loop spans 13 amino acids. Germline-derived CDR1 and CDR2 are DFQATT and SNEGSKA (reference sequence). V lost 4 bases and J lost 7; bases outside the gene matches: 9. Here the CDR3 DNA reads TGCAGTGCTAAAAAAACAGGGGACGGTGGCTACACCTTC. This gives the protein CSAKKTGDGGYTF.